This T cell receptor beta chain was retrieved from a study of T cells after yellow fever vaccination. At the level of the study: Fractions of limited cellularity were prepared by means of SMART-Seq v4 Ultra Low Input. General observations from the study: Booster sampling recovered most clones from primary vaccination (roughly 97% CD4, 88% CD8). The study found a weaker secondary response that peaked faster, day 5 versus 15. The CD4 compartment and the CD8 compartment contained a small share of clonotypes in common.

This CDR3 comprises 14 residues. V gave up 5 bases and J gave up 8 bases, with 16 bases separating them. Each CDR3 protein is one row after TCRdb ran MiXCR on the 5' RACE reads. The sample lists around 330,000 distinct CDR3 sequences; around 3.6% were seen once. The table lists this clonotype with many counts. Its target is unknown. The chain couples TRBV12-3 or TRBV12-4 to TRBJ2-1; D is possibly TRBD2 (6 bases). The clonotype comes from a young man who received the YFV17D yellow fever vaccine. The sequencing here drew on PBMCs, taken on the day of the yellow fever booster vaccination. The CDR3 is CASSPGLRDDEQFF. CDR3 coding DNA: TGTGCCAGCAGTCCGGGACTTCGGGACGATGAGCAGTTCTTC.